The clone carrying this T cell receptor (beta chain) was seen repeatedly, ten times or more. No antigen is known for it. The data belong to a study of neurological immune-mediated disorders. Findings of the study overall: One related-CDR3 cluster, found by phylogenetic grouping, held repertoires of 18 of 34 multiple sclerosis patients and is a possible signature.

Each CDR3 protein is one row after TCRdb ran MiXCR on the 5' RACE reads. The repertoire holds 31,000 or so distinct CDR3 sequences, with around 1.5% as singletons. This CDR3 contains 12 residues. The germline V and J ends were trimmed by 5 bases and 2 bases, with 3 bases remaining between them. CDR1 and CDR2 (germline): SGHVS, FQNEAQ. J is TRBJ2-2 and V is TRBV7-8, with D unresolved. Sequencing input: PBMCs. This TCR was sampled from a woman aged 30 to 39 with multiple sclerosis. CDR3: CASSPNTGELFF. The DNA for the CDR3 is TGTGCCAGCAGCCCCAACACCGGGGAGCTGTTTTTT.